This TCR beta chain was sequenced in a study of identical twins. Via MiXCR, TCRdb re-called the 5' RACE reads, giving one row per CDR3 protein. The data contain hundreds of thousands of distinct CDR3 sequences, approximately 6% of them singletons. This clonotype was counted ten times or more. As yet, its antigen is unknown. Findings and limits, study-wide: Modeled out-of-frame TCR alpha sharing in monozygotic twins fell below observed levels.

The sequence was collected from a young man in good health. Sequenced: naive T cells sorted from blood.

The DNA of the CDR3 is TGTGCCAGCAGTTTAGGAGGGGTGGGGAATTCACCCCTCCACTTT. As protein: CASSLGGVGNSPLHF. The chain is built from TRBV12-3 or TRBV12-4 and TRBJ1-6; D perhaps matches TRBD1 (5 bases). The ends were cut back, 1 base at V and 7 bases at J, with 11 bases in the middle. The CDR3 runs 15 residues.